These T cell receptor beta chains were read from a single sample in a study of beta chain features in type 1 diabetes. Measured with immunoSEQ multiplex PCR; TCRdb has only the in-frame clones, and not every one. The data show around 200,000 clones, about 12% seen once. Sequenced: central memory CD4+ T cells from blood. These receptors all come from a woman aged 18-29 years in good health. The CDR3 runs from the conserved cysteine through the conserved F or W. Each record gives: J gene, clone size, D gene, V gene, CDR3 protein, CDR3 DNA. A D gene is named only where the DNA matches it firmly. Size tells how often a clone was seen (once, few, many) or the class of an expanded clone, and some rows leave it out.

TRBJ2-3 | few | - | TRBV7-9 | CASSSPRGAGTDTQYF | TGTGCCAGCAGCTCCCCCAGGGGGGCTGGGACAGATACGCAGTATTTT
TRBJ2-1 | few | TRBD2 | TRBV28 | CASSTTGTTYNEQFF | TGTGCCAGCAGTACCACCGGGACTACCTACAATGAGCAGTTCTTC
TRBJ2-1 | - | - | TRBV2 | CASSASTTVNEQFF | TGTGCCAGCAGTGCGTCGACTACCGTCAATGAGCAGTTCTTC
TRBJ1-2 | few | - | TRBV28 | CAITGGVDGYTF | TGTGCCATTACGGGGGGTGTTGATGGCTACACCTTC
TRBJ2-6 | - | - | TRBV29-1 | CSVRQAPSGANVLTF | TGCAGCGTTAGACAGGCCCCCTCTGGGGCCAACGTCCTGACTTTC
TRBJ2-1 | few | - | TRBV7-2 | CASSLAGVSSYNEQFF | TGTGCCAGCAGCTTAGCGGGCGTTAGCTCCTACAATGAGCAGTTCTTC
TRBJ2-1 | - | TRBD2 | TRBV10-2 | CASSDGGTYNEQFF | TGCGCCAGCAGTGACGGGGGGACCTACAATGAGCAGTTCTTC
TRBJ2-1 | - | - | TRBV9 | CASKEGSTANEQFF | TGTGCCAGCAAGGAGGGGAGCACAGCAAATGAGCAGTTCTTC
TRBJ1-4 | - | - | TRBV6-5 | CASSYSYSQEKLFF | TGTGCCAGCAGTTACTCCTATTCCCAAGAAAAACTGTTTTTT
TRBJ2-2 | - | TRBD2 | TRBV4-2 | CASSPLAGGNTGELFF | TGTGCCAGCAGCCCTCTAGCGGGGGGGAACACCGGGGAGCTGTTTTTT
TRBJ2-3 | - | TRBD2 | TRBV29-1 | CSVDTSGRSVDTQYF | TGCAGCGTTGATACTAGCGGGAGGTCGGTGGATACGCAGTATTTT
TRBJ2-3 | - | TRBD2 | TRBV6-1 | CASTLPGLADTQYF | TGTGCCAGCACGCTGCCGGGACTAGCAGATACGCAGTATTTT
TRBJ2-7 | - | TRBD2 | TRBV28 | CASPPPGGRLEEQYF | TGTGCCAGCCCACCCCCGGGCGGGAGACTAGAAGAGCAGTACTTC
TRBJ2-7 | few | TRBD2 | TRBV5-1 | CASSSSGMAYEQYF | TGCGCCAGCAGTTCTAGCGGGATGGCCTACGAGCAGTACTTC
TRBJ2-3 | few | TRBD2 | TRBV7-9 | CASTSGLANTDTQYF | TGTGCCAGCACTTCCGGACTAGCGAACACAGATACGCAGTATTTT
TRBJ2-1 | - | TRBD1 | TRBV6-1 | CASRTGQGRNNEQFF | TGTGCCAGCAGGACCGGACAGGGGCGAAACAATGAGCAGTTCTTC
TRBJ1-1 | - | TRBD1 | TRBV5-1 | CASSTGTGVTEAFF | TGCGCCAGCAGCACCGGGACAGGGGTGACTGAAGCTTTCTTT
TRBJ1-2 | - | TRBD1 | TRBV27 | CASSFSGQGAVGYTF | TGTGCCAGCAGTTTCTCAGGACAGGGGGCGGTTGGCTACACCTTC
TRBJ1-1 | - | - | TRBV19 | CASSIRQGMNTEAFF | TGTGCCAGTAGTATCCGTCAGGGAATGAACACTGAAGCTTTCTTT
TRBJ2-1 | few | TRBD1 | TRBV27 | CASKRTGGYSNEQFF | TGTGCCAGCAAGCGGACAGGGGGATATAGCAATGAGCAGTTCTTC
TRBJ2-2 | few | TRBD1 | TRBV28 | CASSSGQTGELFF | TGTGCCAGCAGTTCGGGACAGACCGGGGAGCTGTTTTTT
TRBJ2-7 | - | TRBD2 | TRBV18 | CASSPSRAGSVEQYF | TGTGCCAGCTCACCATCCCGAGCGGGGTCAGTGGAGCAGTACTTC
TRBJ2-7 | - | TRBD2 | TRBV7-2 | CASSSKLAGPRYEQYF | TGTGCCAGCAGCTCCAAACTAGCGGGTCCCCGGTACGAGCAGTACTTC
TRBJ2-1 | few | TRBD2 | TRBV2 | CASRRLAGVRNEQFF | TGTGCCAGCAGACGACTAGCGGGAGTCAGGAATGAGCAGTTCTTC
TRBJ2-2 | - | - | TRBV12-2 | CATPRPMPGTSGRGTGELFF | TGTGCAACCCCTCGGCCAATGCCCGGGACTAGCGGGAGGGGCACCGGGGAGCTGTTTTTT
TRBJ1-2 | - | TRBD1 | TRBV19 | CASIRTGGNYGYTF | TGTGCCAGCATCCGGACAGGGGGGAACTATGGCTACACCTTC
TRBJ2-1 | - | TRBD2 | TRBV7-9 | CASSLGSTSGAYNEQFF | TGTGCCAGCAGCTTGGGGTCGACTAGCGGGGCCTACAATGAGCAGTTCTTC
TRBJ2-3 | - | - | TRBV28 | CASSPQGVRDTQYF | TGTGCCAGCAGTCCCCAAGGTGTCAGGGATACGCAGTATTTT
TRBJ1-1 | few | TRBD1 | TRBV7-2 | CASSSRPGQGSSAFF | TGTGCCAGCAGCTCTCGACCGGGACAGGGTTCGTCAGCTTTCTTT
TRBJ2-2 | few | - | TRBV29-1 | CSAGSTDANTGELFF | TGCAGCGCCGGGAGTACTGACGCGAACACCGGGGAGCTGTTTTTT
TRBJ2-7 | few | - | TRBV6-1 | CASSPNSGPRQQYF | TGTGCCAGCAGCCCCAATTCCGGTCCCCGCCAGCAGTACTTC
TRBJ2-6 | - | TRBD1 | TRBV19 | CASSRQGAAGANVLTF | TGTGCCAGTAGTAGGCAGGGGGCGGCTGGGGCCAACGTCCTGACTTTC
TRBJ2-7 | few | - | TRBV6-5 | CASSTGQNYEQYF | TGTGCCAGCAGCACCGGACAGAACTACGAGCAGTACTTC
TRBJ1-1 | - | - | TRBV29-1 | CSVEKGQGLLNTEAFF | TGCAGCGTTGAAAAAGGGCAGGGACTTTTGAACACTGAAGCTTTCTTT
TRBJ2-2 | - | TRBD2 | TRBV4-1 | CASSQEGLAGVVGELFF | TGCGCCAGCAGCCAGGAGGGACTAGCGGGAGTGGTCGGGGAGCTGTTTTTT
TRBJ1-1 | - | - | TRBV10-3 | CATGGEQSNTEAFF | TGTGCCACGGGGGGGGAACAGTCGAACACTGAAGCTTTCTTT
TRBJ2-5 | few | - | TRBV14 | CASSHFPVLETQYF | TGTGCCAGCAGCCATTTCCCGGTCCTAGAGACCCAGTACTTC
TRBJ2-6 | - | TRBD1 | TRBV6-5 | CASSTGAPNVLTF | TGTGCCAGCAGTACAGGGGCCCCCAACGTCCTGACTTTC
TRBJ2-1 | - | TRBD1 | TRBV29-1 | CSVTRDSNYNEQFF | TGCAGCGTCACGAGGGACAGTAACTACAATGAGCAGTTCTTC
TRBJ2-5 | many | TRBD1 | TRBV9 | CASSAGGQGRIQETQYF | TGTGCCAGCAGCGCAGGGGGACAGGGGCGCATCCAAGAGACCCAGTACTTC
TRBJ1-5 | few | - | TRBV10-3 | CAIRTENSNQPQHF | TGTGCCATCAGGACAGAGAATAGCAATCAGCCCCAGCATTTT
TRBJ2-7 | few | TRBD2 | TRBV5-1 | CASALVAGEEQYF | TGCGCCAGCGCCCTGGTAGCGGGAGAAGAGCAGTACTTC
TRBJ2-1 | - | TRBD2 | TRBV27 | CASLTPGLAGHNEQFF | TGTGCCAGTCTTACCCCGGGACTAGCGGGTCACAATGAGCAGTTCTTC
TRBJ2-1 | few | TRBD2 | TRBV6-5 | CASKASGRNEQFF | TGTGCCAGCAAGGCTAGCGGGAGGAATGAGCAGTTCTTC
TRBJ2-1 | - | TRBD1 | TRBV7-2 | CASSFRTGYYNEQFF | TGTGCCAGCAGCTTCCGGACAGGGTATTACAATGAGCAGTTCTTC